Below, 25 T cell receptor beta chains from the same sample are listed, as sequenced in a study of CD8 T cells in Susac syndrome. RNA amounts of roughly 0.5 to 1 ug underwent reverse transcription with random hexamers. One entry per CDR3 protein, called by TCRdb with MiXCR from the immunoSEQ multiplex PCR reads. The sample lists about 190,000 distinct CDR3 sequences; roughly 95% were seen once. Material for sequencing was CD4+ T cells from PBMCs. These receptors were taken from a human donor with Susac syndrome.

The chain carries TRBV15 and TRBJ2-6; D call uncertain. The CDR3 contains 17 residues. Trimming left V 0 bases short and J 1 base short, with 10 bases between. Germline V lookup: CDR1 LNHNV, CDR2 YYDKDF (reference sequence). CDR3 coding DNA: TGTGCCACCAGCAGAGATGTCTTTACTTCTGGGGCCAACGTCCTGACTTTC. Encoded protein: CATSRDVFTSGANVLTF.

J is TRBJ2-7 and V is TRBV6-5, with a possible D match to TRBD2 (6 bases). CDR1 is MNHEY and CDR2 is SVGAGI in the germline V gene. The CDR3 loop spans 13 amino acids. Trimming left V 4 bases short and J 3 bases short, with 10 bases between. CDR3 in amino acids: CASSFGGNYEQYF. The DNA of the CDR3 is TGTGCCAGCAGTTTCGGGGGTAACTACGAGCAGTACTTC.

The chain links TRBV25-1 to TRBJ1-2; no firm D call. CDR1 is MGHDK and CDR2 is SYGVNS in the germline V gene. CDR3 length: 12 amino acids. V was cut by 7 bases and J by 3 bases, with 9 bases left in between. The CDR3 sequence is CASIGGYYGYTF. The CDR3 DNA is TGTGCCAGCATCGGCGGCTACTATGGCTACACCTTC.

CDR3 in amino acids: CSVATNYGYTF. The CDR3, as DNA: TGCAGCGTTGCTACTAACTATGGCTACACCTTC. The chain uses TRBV29-1 and TRBJ1-2; D is uncertain. V lost 4 bases to trimming and J lost 0 bases, with 3 bases between them. Germline-derived CDR1 and CDR2 are SQVTM and ANQGSEA. The CDR3 covers 11 residues.

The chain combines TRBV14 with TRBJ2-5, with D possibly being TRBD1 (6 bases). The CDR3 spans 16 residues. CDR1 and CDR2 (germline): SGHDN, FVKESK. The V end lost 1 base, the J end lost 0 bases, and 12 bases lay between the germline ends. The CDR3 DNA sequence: TGTGCCAGCAGCCAAGTCGGGACAAGGTACCAAGAGACCCAGTACTTC. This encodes CASSQVGTRYQETQYF.

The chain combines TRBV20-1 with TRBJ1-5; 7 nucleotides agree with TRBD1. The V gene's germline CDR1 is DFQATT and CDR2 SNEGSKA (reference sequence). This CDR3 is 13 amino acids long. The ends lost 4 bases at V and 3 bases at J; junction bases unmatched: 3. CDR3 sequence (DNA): TGCAGTGCTACAGGACAGGTCAATCAGCCCCAGCATTTT. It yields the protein CSATGQVNQPQHF.

The CDR3 nucleotides are TGTGCCAGCAGCCAAGACGTGATGGGGTCTCACACCTTC. Its translation is CASSQDVMGSHTF. The chain combines TRBV14 with TRBJ1-2, with D unresolved. Per germline, CDR1 SGHDN and CDR2 FVKESK. The germline V and J ends were trimmed by 0 bases and 12 bases, with 14 bases remaining between them. The CDR3 has 13 amino acids.

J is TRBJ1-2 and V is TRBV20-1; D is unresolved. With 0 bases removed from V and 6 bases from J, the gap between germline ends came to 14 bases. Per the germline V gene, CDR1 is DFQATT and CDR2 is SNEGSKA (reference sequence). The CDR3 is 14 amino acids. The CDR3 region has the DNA TGCAGTGCTAGAGACCCCGTTGGCAAACATGGCTACACCTTC. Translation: CSARDPVGKHGYTF.

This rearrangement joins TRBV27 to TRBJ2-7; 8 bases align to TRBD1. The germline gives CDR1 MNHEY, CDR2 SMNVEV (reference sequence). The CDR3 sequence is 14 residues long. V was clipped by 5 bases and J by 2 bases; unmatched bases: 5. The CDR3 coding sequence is TGTGCCAGCAGTCTGACAGGGGCGCCCTACGAGCAGTACTTC. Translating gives CASSLTGAPYEQYF.

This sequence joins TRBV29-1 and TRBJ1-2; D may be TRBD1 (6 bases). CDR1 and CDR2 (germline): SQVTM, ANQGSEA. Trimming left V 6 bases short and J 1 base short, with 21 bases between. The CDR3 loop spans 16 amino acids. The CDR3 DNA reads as TGCAGCGTCCCGGCCCTAGGGGGAGCGGTTAACTATGGCTACACCTTC. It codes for CSVPALGGAVNYGYTF. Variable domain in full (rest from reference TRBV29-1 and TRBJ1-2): SAVISQKPSRDICQRGTSLTIQCQVDSQVTMMFWYRQQPGQSLTLIATANQGSEATYESGFVIDKFPISRPNLTFSTLTVSNMSPEDSSIYLCSVPALGGAVNYGYTFGSGTRLTVV.

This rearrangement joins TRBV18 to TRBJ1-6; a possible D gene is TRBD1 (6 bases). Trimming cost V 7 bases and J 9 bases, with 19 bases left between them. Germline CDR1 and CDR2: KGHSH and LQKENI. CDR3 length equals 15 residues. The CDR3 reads CASLQGNAPSSPLHF. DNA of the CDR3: TGTGCCAGCTTACAGGGCAATGCCCCGAGTTCACCCCTCCACTTT.

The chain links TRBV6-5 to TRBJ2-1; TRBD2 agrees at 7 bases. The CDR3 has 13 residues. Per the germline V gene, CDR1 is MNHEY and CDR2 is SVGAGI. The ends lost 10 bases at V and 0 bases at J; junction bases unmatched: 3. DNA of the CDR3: TGTGCCACCGAGCGGGGCTCCTACAATGAGCAGTTCTTC. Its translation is CATERGSYNEQFF.

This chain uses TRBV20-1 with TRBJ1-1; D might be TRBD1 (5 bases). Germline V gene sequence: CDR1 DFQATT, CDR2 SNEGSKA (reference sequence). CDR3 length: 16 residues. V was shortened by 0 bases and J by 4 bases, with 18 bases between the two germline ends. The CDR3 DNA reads TGCAGTGCTAGAGATACCCGACAGCGACTTTTCACTGAAGCTTTCTTT. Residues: CSARDTRQRLFTEAFF.

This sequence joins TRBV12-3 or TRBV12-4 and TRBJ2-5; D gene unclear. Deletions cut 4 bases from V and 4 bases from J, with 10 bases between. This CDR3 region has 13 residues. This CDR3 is CASSSRVGETQYF. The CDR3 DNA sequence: TGTGCCAGCAGTTCCCGGGTGGGAGAGACCCAGTACTTC.

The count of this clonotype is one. CDR3 in amino acids: CASSFVAGSQETQYF. CDR3 in DNA: TGTGCCAGCAGCTTTGTAGCGGGGTCACAAGAGACCCAGTACTTC. This chain links TRBV7-8 with TRBJ2-5, with 8 bases lining up with TRBD2. V shed 3 bases and J 2 bases; nucleotides not matched to a gene: 5. CDR3 size: 15 residues. The germline CDR1 and CDR2 sequences are SGHVS and FQNEAQ.

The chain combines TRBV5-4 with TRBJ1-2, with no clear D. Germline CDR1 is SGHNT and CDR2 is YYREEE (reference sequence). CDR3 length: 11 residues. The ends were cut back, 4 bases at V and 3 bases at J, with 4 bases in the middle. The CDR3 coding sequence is TGTGCCAGCAGCCAAGACTATGGCTACACCTTC. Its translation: CASSQDYGYTF.

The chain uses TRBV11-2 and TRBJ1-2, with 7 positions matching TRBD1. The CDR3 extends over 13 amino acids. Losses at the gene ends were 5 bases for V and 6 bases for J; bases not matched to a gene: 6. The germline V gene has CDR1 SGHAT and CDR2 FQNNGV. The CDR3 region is CASSPSTGNGYTF. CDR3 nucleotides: TGTGCCAGCAGCCCCTCGACAGGGAATGGCTACACCTTC.

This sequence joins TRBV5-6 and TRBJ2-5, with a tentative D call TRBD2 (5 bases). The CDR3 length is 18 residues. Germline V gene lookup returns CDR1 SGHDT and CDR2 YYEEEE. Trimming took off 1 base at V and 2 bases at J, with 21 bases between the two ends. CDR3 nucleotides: TGTGCCAGCAGCTTGTGGGGAAGAGGAGGTCCGCAACAAGAGACCCAGTACTTC. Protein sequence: CASSLWGRGGPQQETQYF.

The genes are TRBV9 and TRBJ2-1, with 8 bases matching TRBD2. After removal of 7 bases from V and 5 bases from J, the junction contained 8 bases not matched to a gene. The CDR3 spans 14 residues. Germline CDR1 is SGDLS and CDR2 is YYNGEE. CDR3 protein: CASAGTSYDNEQFF. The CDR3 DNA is TGTGCCAGCGCAGGGACTAGTTATGACAATGAGCAGTTCTTC. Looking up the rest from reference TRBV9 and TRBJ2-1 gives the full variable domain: DSGVTQTPKHLITATGQRVTLRCSPRSGDLSVYWYQQSLDQGLQFLIQYYNGEERAKGNILERFSAQQFPDLHSELNLSSLELGDSALYFCASAGTSYDNEQFFGPGTRLTVL.

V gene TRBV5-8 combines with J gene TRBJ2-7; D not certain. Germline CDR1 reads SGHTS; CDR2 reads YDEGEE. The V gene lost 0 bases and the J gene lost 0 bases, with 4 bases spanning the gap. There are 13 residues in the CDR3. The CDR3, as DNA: TGTGCCAGCAGCTTGGGGAACTCCTACGAGCAGTACTTC. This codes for CASSLGNSYEQYF. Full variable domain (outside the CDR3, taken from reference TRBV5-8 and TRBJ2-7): EAGVTQSPTHLIKTRGQQATLRCSPISGHTSVYWYQQALGLGLQFLLWYDEGEERNRGNFPPRFSGRQFPNYSSELNVNALELEDSALYLCASSLGNSYEQYFGPGTRLTVT.

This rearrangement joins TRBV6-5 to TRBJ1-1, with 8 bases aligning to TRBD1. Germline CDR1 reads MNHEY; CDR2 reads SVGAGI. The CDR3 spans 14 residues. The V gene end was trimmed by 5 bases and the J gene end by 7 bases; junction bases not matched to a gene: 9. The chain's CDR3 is CASSLDRGRLEAFF. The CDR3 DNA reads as TGTGCCAGCAGTCTCGACAGGGGTCGGCTTGAAGCTTTCTTT.

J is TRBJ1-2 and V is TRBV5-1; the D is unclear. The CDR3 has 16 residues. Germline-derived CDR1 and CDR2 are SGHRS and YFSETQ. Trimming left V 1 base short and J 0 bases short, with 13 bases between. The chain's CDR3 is CASSLLLGRANYGYTF. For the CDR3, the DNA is TGCGCCAGCAGCTTGCTCCTGGGGAGAGCTAACTATGGCTACACCTTC.

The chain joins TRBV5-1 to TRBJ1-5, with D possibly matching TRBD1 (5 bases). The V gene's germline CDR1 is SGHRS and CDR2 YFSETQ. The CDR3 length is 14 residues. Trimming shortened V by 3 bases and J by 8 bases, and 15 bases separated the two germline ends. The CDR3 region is CASSSDEDTEPQHF. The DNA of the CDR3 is TGCGCCAGCAGCTCGGACGAGGACACCGAGCCCCAGCATTTT.

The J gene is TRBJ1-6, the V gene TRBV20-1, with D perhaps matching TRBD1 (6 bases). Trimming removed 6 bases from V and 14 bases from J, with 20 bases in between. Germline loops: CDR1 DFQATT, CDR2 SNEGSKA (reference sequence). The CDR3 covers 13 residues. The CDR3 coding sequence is TGCAGTGCACCTGATAACAGGGTTGCAACCCTCCACTTT. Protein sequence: CSAPDNRVATLHF.

As DNA, the CDR3 is TGTGCCAGCAGTCCTCGGACAAACACCGGGGAGCTGTTTTTT. Its protein product is CASSPRTNTGELFF. This chain connects TRBV11-1 to TRBJ2-2; D perhaps matches TRBD1 (5 bases). The CDR3 is 14 amino acids. In germline, CDR1 is SGHAT, CDR2 FQDESV (reference sequence). V was pared by 6 bases and J by 2 bases, with 10 bases between.